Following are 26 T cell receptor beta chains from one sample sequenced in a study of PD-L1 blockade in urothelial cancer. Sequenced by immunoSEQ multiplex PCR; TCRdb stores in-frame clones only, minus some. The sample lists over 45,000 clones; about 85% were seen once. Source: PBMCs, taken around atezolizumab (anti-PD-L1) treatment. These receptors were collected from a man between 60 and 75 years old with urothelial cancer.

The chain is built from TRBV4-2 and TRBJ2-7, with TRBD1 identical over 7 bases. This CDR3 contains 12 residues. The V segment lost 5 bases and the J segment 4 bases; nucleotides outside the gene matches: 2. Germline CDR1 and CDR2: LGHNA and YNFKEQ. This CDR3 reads CASSWDSYEQYF. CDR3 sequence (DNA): TGTGCCAGCAGCTGGGACAGTTACGAGCAGTACTTC.

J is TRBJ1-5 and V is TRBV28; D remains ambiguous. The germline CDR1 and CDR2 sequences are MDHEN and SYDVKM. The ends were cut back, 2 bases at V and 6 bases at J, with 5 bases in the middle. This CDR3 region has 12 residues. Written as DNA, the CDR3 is TGTGCCAGCAGTTTACGGGTTCAGCCCCAGCATTTT. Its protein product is CASSLRVQPQHF.

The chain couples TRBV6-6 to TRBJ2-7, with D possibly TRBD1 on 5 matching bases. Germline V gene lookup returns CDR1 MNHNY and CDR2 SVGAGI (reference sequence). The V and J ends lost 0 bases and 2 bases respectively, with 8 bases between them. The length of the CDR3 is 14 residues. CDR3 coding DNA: TGTGCCAGCAGTTACTCAAAGGGGCCCTACGAGCAGTACTTC. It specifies CASSYSKGPYEQYF.

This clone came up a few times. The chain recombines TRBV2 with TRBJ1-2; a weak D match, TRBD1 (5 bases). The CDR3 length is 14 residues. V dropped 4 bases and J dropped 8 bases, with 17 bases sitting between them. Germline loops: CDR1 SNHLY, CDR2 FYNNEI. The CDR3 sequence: CASSGAGRIEGYTF. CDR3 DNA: TGTGCCAGCAGTGGTGCAGGGAGGATAGAGGGCTACACCTTC. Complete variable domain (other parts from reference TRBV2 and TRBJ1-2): EPEVTQTPSHQVTQMGQEVILRCVPISNHLYFYWYRQILGQKVEFLVSFYNNEISEKSEIFDDQFSVERPDGSNFTLKIRSTKLEDSAMYFCASSGAGRIEGYTFGSGTRLTVV.

The CDR3 loop reads CASSPDRGRDEQYF. CDR3 in DNA: TGTGCCAGCAGCCCGGACAGGGGCCGGGACGAGCAGTACTTC. The chain recombines TRBV7-2 with TRBJ2-7, with TRBD1 matching over 9 bases. CDR1 is SGHTA and CDR2 is FQGNSA in the germline V gene. The CDR3 extends over 14 amino acids. The trim removed 5 bases at V and 5 bases at J, leaving 7 bases unmatched.

The CDR3 DNA follows: TGTGCCAGCTCCTTCACTCCCCCTAGCGGCGGTGAGCAGTTCTTC. Translation: CASSFTPPSGGEQFF. The rearrangement joins TRBV18 to TRBJ2-1; 7 bases map to TRBD2. This CDR3 spans 15 amino acids. Germline V gene data show CDR1 as KGHSH and CDR2 as LQKENI. Losses at the gene ends were 6 bases for V and 9 bases for J; bases not matched to a gene: 14.

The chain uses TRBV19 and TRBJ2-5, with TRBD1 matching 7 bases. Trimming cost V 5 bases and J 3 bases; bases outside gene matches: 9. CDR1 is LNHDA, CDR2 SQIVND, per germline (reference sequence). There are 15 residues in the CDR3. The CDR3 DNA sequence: TGTGCCAGTAGTCCGTCCGACAGGGCAAAAGAGACCCAGTACTTC. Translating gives CASSPSDRAKETQYF. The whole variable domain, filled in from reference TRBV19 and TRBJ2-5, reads DGGITQSPKYLFRKEGQNVTLSCEQNLNHDAMYWYRQDPGQGLRLIYYSQIVNDFQKGDIAEGYSVSREKKESFPLTVTSAQKNPTAFYLCASSPSDRAKETQYFGPGTRLLVL.

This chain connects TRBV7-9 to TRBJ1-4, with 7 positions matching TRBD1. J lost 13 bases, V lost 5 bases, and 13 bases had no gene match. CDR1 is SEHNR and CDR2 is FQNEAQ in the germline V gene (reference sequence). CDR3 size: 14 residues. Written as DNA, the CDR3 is TGTGCCAGCAGCCCATCCGGGACAGTTCGATTACTGTTTTTT. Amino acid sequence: CASSPSGTVRLLFF.

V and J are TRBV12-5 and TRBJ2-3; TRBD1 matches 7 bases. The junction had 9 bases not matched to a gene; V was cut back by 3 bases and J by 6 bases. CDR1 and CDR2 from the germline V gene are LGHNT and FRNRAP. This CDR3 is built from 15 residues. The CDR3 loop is CASGLARIRGDTQYF. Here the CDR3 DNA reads TGTGCTAGTGGTTTAGCCCGCATCAGGGGGGATACGCAGTATTTT.

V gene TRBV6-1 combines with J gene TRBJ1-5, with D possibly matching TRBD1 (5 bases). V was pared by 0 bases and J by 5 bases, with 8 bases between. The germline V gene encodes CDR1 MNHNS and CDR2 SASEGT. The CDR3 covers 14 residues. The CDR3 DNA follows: TGTGCCAGCAGTGAAGCGACAGCAGATCAGCCCCAGCATTTT. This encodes CASSEATADQPQHF.

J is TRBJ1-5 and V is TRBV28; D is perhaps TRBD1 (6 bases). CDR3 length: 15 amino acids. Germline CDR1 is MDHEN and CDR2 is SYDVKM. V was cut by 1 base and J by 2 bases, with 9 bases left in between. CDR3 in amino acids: CASSLSGGGNQPQHF. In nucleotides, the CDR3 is TGTGCCAGCAGTTTATCGGGGGGCGGCAATCAGCCCCAGCATTTT.

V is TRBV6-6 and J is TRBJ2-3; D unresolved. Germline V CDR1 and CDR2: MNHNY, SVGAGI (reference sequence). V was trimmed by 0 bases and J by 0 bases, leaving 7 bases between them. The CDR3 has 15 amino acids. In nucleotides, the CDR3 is TGTGCCAGCAGTTACTCGAGTACTAGCACAGATACGCAGTATTTT. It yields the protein CASSYSSTSTDTQYF.

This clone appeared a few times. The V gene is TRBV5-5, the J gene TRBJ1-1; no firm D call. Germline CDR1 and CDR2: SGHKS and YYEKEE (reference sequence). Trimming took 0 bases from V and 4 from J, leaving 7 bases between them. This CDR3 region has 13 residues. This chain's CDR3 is CASSLGLGTEAFF. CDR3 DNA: TGTGCCAGCAGCTTGGGACTCGGCACTGAAGCTTTCTTT.

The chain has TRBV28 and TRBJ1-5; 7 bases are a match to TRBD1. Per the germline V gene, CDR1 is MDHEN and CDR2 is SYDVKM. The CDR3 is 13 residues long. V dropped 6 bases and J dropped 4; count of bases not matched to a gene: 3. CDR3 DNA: TGTGCCAGCAGGAACAGGGGAAATCAGCCCCAGCATTTT. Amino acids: CASRNRGNQPQHF. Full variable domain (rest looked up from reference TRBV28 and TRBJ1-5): DVKVTQSSRYLVKRTGEKVFLECVQDMDHENMFWYRQDPGLGLRLIYFSYDVKMKEKGDIPEGYSVSREKKERFSLILESASTNQTSMYLCASRNRGNQPQHFGDGTRLSIL.

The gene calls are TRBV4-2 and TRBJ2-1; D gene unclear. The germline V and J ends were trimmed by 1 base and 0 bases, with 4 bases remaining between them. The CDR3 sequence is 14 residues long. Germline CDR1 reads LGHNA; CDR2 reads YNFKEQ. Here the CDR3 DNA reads TGTGCCAGCAGCCAAGGGAGCTCCTACAATGAGCAGTTCTTC. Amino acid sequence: CASSQGSSYNEQFF.

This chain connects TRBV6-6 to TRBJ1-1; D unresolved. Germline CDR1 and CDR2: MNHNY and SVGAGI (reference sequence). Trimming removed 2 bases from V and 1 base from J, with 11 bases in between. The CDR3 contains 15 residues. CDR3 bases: TGTGCCAGCAGTTACGGTGCGGGTGGGAACACTGAAGCTTTCTTT. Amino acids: CASSYGAGGNTEAFF.

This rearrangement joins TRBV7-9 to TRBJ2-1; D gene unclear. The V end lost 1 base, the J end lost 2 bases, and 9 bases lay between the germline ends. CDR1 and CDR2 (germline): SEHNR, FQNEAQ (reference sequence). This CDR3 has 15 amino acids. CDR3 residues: CASSLVGGTYNEQFF. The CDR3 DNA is TGTGCCAGCAGCTTAGTCGGTGGTACCTACAATGAGCAGTTCTTC.

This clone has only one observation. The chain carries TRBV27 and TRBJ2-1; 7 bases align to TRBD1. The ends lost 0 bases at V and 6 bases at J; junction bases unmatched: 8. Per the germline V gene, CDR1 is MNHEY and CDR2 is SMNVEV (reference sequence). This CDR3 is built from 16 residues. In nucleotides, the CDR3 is TGTGCCAGCAGTTTATCCCCAGGGGGACGAATCAATGAGCAGTTCTTC. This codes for CASSLSPGGRINEQFF.

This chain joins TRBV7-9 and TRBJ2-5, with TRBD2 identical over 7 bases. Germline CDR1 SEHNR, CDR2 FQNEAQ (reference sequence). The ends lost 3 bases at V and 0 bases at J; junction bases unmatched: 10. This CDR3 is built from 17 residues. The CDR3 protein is CASSFASGLYDQETQYF. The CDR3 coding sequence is TGTGCCAGCAGCTTTGCCTCGGGACTATACGACCAAGAGACCCAGTACTTC.

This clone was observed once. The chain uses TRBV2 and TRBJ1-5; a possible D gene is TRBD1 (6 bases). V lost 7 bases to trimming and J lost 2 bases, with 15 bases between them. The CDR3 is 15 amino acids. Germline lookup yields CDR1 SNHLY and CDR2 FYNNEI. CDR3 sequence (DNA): TGTGCCAGCATTGATGACAGGTTCGGCAATCAGCCCCAGCATTTT. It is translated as CASIDDRFGNQPQHF.

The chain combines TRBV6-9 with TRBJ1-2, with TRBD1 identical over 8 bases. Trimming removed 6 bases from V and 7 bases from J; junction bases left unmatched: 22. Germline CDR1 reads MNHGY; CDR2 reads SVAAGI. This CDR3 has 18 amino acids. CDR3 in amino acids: CASSIRPRGQGWDGGYTF. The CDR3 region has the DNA TGTGCCAGCAGCATCAGACCTCGCGGACAGGGATGGGACGGTGGCTACACCTTC.

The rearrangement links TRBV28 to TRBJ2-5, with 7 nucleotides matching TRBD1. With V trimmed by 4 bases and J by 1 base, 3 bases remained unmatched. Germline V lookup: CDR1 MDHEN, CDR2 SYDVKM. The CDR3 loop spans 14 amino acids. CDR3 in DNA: TGTGCCAGCAGTTCAAGACAGGGCCAAGAGACCCAGTACTTC. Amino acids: CASSSRQGQETQYF.

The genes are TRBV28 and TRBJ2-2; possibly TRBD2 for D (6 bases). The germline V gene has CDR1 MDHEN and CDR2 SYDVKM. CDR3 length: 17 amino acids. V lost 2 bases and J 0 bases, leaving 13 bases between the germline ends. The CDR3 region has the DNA TGTGCCAGCAGTTTAGGCAGCCCTAGCGCGAACACCGGGGAGCTGTTTTTT. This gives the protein CASSLGSPSANTGELFF.

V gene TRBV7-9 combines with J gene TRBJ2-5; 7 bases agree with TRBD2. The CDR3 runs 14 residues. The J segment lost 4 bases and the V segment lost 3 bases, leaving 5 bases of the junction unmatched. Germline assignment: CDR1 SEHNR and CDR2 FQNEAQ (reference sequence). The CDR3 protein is CASSLGGGPETQYF. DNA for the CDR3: TGTGCCAGCAGCTTGGGGGGGGGTCCAGAGACCCAGTACTTC.

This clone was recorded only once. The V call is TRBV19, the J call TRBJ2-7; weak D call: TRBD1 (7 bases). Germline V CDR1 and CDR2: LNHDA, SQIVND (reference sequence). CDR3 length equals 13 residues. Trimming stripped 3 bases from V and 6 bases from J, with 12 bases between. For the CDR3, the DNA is TGTGCCAGTAGTATGAACAGGGGAGGCGAGCAGTACTTC. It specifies CASSMNRGGEQYF.

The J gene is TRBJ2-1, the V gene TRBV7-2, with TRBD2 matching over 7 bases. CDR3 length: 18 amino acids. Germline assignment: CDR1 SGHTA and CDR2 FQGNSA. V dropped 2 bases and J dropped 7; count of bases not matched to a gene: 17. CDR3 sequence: CASSLRVLGLAERNEQFF. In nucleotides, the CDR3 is TGTGCCAGCAGCTTAAGAGTATTAGGGCTAGCGGAAAGGAATGAGCAGTTCTTC.